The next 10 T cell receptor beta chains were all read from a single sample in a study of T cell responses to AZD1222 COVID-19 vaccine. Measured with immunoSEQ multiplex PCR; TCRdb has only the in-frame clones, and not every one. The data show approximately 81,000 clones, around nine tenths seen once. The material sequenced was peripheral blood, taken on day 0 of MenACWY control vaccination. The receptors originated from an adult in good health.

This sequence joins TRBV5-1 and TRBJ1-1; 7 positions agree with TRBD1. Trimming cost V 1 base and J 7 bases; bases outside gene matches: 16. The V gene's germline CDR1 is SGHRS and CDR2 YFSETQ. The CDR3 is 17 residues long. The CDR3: CASSLPRDRDNVVEAFF. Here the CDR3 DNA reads TGCGCCAGCAGCTTGCCCCGGGACAGAGATAACGTTGTTGAAGCTTTCTTT.

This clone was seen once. The CDR3 here is CASSGIDRTEAFF. The CDR3 DNA sequence: TGTGCCAGCAGTGGCATCGACAGAACTGAAGCTTTCTTT. The rearrangement links TRBV2 to TRBJ1-1; TRBD1 is a possible D gene (5 bases). There are 13 residues in the CDR3. The germline V gene encodes CDR1 SNHLY and CDR2 FYNNEI. Trimming cost V 4 bases and J 5 bases, with 11 bases left between them.

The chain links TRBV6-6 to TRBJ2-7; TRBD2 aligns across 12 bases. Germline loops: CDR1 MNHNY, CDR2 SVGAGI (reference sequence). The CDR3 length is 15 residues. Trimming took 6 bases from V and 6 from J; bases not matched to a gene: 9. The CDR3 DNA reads TGTGCCAGCAGCATACTAGCGGGAGGTGTGAGCGAGCAGTACTTC. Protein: CASSILAGGVSEQYF.

The CDR3 spells CASGDRFTNEKLFF. The CDR3 DNA reads as TGTGCCAGCGGGGACAGGTTCACTAATGAAAAACTGTTTTTT. The chain links TRBV6-5 to TRBJ1-4; 8 positions match TRBD1. CDR3 length: 14 residues. Germline V gene lookup returns CDR1 MNHEY and CDR2 SVGAGI. V shed 8 bases and J 2 bases; nucleotides not matched to a gene: 4.

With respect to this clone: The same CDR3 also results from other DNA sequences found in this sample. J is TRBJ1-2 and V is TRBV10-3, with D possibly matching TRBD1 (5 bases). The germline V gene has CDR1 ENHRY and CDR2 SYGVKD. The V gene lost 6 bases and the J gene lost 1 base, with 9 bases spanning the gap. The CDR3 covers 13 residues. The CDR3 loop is CAISGDRNYGYTF. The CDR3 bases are TGTGCCATCAGCGGGGACCGTAACTATGGCTACACCTTC.

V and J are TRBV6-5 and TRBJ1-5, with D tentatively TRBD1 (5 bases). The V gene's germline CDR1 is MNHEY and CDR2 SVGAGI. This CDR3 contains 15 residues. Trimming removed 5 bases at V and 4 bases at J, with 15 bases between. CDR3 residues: CASSPQKAGNQPQHF. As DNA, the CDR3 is TGTGCCAGCAGTCCCCAAAAGGCAGGGAATCAGCCCCAGCATTTT.

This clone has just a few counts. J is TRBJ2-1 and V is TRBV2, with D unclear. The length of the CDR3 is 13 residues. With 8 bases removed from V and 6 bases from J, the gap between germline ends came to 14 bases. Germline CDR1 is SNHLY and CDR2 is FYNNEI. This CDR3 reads CASESVRRNEQFF. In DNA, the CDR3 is TGTGCCAGCGAAAGTGTCAGGCGCAATGAGCAGTTCTTC.

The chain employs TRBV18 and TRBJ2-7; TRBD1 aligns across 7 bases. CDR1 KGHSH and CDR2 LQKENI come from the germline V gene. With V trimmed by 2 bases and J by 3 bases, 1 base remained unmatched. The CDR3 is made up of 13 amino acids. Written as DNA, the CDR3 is TGTGCCAGCTCACCAGGGACAGACTACGAGCAGTACTTC. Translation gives CASSPGTDYEQYF.

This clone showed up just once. The CDR3 DNA reads as TGTGCCAGCAATCCCCGAGGGGGAGGGAGCAATCAGCCCCAGCATTTT. Encoded protein: CASNPRGGGSNQPQHF. This chain connects TRBV6-6 to TRBJ1-5; D perhaps matches TRBD1 (6 bases). Per germline, CDR1 MNHNY and CDR2 SVGAGI (reference sequence). The CDR3 covers 16 residues. The V and J ends lost 7 bases and 1 base respectively, with 17 bases between them.

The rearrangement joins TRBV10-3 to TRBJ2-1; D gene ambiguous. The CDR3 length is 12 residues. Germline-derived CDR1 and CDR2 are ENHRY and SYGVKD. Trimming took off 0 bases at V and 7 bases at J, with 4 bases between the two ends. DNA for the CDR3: TGTGCCATCAGTGAGTCTTTTAATGAGCAGTTCTTC. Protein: CAISESFNEQFF.